Sequencing of this T cell receptor (beta chain) was carried out in a study of technical replicates of blood from a handful of donors. Produced via immunoSEQ multiplex PCR; TCRdb's table is partial and in-frame only. The sample includes fewer than 90,000 clones, about 94% seen only once; the top ten take 0.25%. Germline lookup yields CDR1 LNHDA and CDR2 SQIVND (reference sequence). This CDR3 has 14 residues. V shed 5 bases and J shed 4 bases, with 14 bases lying between them. The chain has TRBV19 and TRBJ1-1; D is undetermined. Sequencing input: T cells isolated from PBMCs. The receptor comes from a human donor in good health. The chain's CDR3 is CASSLRRMFTEAFF. CDR3 coding DNA: TGTGCCAGTAGTCTCCGGCGGATGTTCACTGAAGCTTTCTTT.